Following are 2 T cell receptor beta chains from one sample sequenced in a study of blood T cell repertoires in COVID-19. The repertoire was sequenced with immunoSEQ multiplex PCR; TCRdb's copy has only in-frame clones and lacks some. Of about 120,000 clones listed, around nine tenths are singletons. Sequences were obtained from peripheral blood. The receptors were sampled from a woman between 50 and 59 years old with acute or convalescent COVID-19.

V is TRBV9 and J is TRBJ2-3; TRBD2 aligns across 8 bases. Germline lookup yields CDR1 SGDLS and CDR2 YYNGEE. The CDR3 loop spans 13 amino acids. Losses at the gene ends were 3 bases for V and 7 bases for J; bases not matched to a gene: 4. CDR3 in amino acids: CASSGTSMNTQYF. The CDR3 DNA follows: TGTGCCAGCAGCGGGACTAGCATGAATACGCAGTATTTT. The entire variable domain, with the rest obtained from reference TRBV9 and TRBJ2-3, is as follows: DSGVTQTPKHLITATGQRVTLRCSPRSGDLSVYWYQQSLDQGLQFLIQYYNGEERAKGNILERFSAQQFPDLHSELNLSSLELGDSALYFCASSGTSMNTQYFGPGTRLTVL.

The chain has TRBV18 and TRBJ2-2, with TRBD1 matching over 8 bases. The CDR3 loop spans 15 amino acids. The V segment lost 6 bases and the J segment 3 bases; nucleotides outside the gene matches: 6. Per the germline V gene, CDR1 is KGHSH and CDR2 is LQKENI. The CDR3 protein is CASSLTGEDTGELFF. Written as DNA, the CDR3 is TGTGCCAGCTCGCTGACAGGGGAGGACACCGGGGAGCTGTTTTTT.